This T cell receptor beta chain was sequenced in a study of blood T cell repertoires in COVID-19. Study as a whole: Samples representing acute and convalescent COVID-19 were sourced from the United States, Italy and Spain. T cells, B-cell-depleted T cells, or PBMCs provided the cDNA or gDNA that served as material.

Authors' data handling: The authors estimated nucleated cell counts from reference gene primer amplification. Produced via immunoSEQ multiplex PCR; TCRdb's table is partial and in-frame only. The V and J calls and clone size were taken over from that table, and D and trimming were inferred from the DNA. The sample yields some 37,000 clones, more than 65% seen once. This CDR3 contains 14 residues. V lost 5 bases to trimming and J lost 3 bases; unmatched junction nucleotides: 5. Germline V gene data show CDR1 as MNHEY and CDR2 as SVGAGI. In this sample, this clone turned up a few times. The sequencing input was peripheral blood. This receptor was identified in a man at least 80 years old with active or convalescent COVID-19. This rearrangement joins TRBV6-5 to TRBJ2-7; TRBD1 matches 9 bases. The CDR3 here is CASSPTGGRYEQYF. In nucleotides, the CDR3 is TGTGCCAGCAGTCCGACAGGGGGGCGCTACGAGCAGTACTTC.